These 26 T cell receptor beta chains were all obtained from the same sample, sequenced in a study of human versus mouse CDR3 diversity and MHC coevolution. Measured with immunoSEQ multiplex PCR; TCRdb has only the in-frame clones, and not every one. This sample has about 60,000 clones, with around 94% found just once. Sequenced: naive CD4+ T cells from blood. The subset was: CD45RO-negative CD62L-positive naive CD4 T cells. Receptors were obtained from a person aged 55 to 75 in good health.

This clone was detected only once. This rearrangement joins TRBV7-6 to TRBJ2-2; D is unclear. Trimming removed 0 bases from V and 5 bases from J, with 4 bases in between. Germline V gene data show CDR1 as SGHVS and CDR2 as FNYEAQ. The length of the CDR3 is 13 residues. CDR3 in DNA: TGTGCCAGCAGCTTAGCCGGGACCGGGGAGCTGTTTTTT. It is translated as CASSLAGTGELFF.

CDR3 protein: CASSLHYGETQYF. The CDR3 bases are TGCGCCAGCAGCTTGCACTACGGAGAGACCCAGTACTTC. The chain joins TRBV5-1 to TRBJ2-5; no clear D gene. The germline V and J ends were trimmed by 1 base and 4 bases, with 8 bases remaining between them. Germline values: CDR1 SGHRS, CDR2 YFSETQ. The CDR3 consists of 13 residues.

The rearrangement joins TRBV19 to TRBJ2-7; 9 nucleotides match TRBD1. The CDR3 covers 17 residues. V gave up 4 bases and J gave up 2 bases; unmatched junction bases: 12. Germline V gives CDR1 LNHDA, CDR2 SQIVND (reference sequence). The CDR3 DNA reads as TGTGCCAGTAGTAGCCTTCGGGGACAGGGAACCACCTACGAGCAGTACTTC. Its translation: CASSSLRGQGTTYEQYF.

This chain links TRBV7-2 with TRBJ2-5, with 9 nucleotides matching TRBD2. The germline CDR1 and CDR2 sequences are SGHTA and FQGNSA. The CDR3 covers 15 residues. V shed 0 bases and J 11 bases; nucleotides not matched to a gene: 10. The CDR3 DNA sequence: TGTGCCAGCAGCTTAGCGGGCGGGAGGGCCAGAGAGCAGTACTTC. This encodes CASSLAGGRAREQYF.

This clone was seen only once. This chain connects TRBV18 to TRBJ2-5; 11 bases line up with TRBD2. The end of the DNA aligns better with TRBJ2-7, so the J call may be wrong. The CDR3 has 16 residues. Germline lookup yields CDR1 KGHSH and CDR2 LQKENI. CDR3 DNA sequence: TGTGCCAGCTCACCTGTAGCGGGAGGGAACGTCCACGAGCAGTACTTC. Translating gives CASSPVAGGNVHEQYF.

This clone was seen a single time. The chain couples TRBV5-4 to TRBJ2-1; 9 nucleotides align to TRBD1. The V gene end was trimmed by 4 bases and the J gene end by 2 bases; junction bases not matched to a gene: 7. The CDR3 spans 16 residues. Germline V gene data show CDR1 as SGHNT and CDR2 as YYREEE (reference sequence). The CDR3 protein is CASSPPDRGPYNEQFF. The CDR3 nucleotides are TGTGCCAGCAGCCCCCCGGACAGGGGCCCCTACAATGAGCAGTTCTTC.

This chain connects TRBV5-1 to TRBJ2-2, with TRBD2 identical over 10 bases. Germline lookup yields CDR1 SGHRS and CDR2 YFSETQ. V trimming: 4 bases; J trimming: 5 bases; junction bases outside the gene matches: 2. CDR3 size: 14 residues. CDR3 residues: CASSTTSGTGELFF. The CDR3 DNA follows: TGCGCCAGCAGCACGACTAGCGGGACCGGGGAGCTGTTTTTT.

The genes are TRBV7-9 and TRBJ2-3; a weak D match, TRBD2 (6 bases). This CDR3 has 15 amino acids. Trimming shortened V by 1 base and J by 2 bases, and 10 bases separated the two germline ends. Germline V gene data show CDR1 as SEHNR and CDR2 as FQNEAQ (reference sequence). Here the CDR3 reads CASSLEAGPTDTQYF. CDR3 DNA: TGTGCCAGCAGCTTAGAGGCGGGACCCACAGATACGCAGTATTTT. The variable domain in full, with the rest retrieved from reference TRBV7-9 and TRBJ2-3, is DTGVSQNPRHKITKRGQNVTFRCDPISEHNRLYWYRQTLGQGPEFLTYFQNEAQLEKSRLLSDRFSAERPKGSFSTLEIQRTEQGDSAMYLCASSLEAGPTDTQYFGPGTRLTVL.

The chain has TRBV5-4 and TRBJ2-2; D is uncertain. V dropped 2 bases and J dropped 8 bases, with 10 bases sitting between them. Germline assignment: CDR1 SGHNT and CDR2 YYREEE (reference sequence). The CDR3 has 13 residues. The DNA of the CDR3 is TGTGCCAGCAGCTTAAGTTCGGAGGGGGAGCTGTTTTTT. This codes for CASSLSSEGELFF.

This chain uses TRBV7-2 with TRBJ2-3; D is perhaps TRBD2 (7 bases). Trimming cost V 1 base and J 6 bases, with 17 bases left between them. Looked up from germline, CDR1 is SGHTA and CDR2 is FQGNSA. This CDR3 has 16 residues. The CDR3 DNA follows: TGTGCCAGCAGCTTAGTTCCGGGGGGCAATGGTGATACGCAGTATTTT. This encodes CASSLVPGGNGDTQYF.

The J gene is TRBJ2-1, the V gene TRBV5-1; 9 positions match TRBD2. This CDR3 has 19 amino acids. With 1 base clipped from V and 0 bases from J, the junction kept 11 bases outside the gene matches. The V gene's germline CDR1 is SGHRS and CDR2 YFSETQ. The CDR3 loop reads CASSLWSGRIPSSYNEQFF. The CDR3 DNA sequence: TGCGCCAGCAGCTTGTGGAGCGGGAGGATCCCCAGCTCCTACAATGAGCAGTTCTTC.

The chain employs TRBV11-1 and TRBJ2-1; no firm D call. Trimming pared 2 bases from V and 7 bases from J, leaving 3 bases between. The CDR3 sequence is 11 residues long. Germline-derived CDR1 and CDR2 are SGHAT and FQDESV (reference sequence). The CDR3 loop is CASSLSNEQFF. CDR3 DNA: TGTGCCAGCAGCTTATCAAATGAGCAGTTCTTC.

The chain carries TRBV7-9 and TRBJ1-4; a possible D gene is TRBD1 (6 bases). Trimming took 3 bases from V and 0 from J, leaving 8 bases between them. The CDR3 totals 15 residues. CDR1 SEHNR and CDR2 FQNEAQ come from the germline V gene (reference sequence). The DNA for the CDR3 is TGTGCCAGCAGCTTGGACAGTGCAACTAATGAAAAACTGTTTTTT. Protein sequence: CASSLDSATNEKLFF.

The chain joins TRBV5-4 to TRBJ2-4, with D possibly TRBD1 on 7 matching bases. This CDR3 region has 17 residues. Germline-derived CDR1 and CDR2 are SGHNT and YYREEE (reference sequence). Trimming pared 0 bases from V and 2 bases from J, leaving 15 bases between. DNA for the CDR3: TGTGCCAGCAGCTTGGATCCGCAGGGGGGTACCAAAAACATTCAGTACTTC. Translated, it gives CASSLDPQGGTKNIQYF.

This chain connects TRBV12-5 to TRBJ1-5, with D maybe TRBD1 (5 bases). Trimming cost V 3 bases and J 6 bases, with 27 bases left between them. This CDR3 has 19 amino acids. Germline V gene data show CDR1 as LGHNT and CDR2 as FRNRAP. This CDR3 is CASGLPPQGEHFNRQPQHF. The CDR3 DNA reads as TGTGCTAGTGGTTTACCCCCCCAAGGGGAACATTTTAACCGTCAGCCCCAGCATTTT.

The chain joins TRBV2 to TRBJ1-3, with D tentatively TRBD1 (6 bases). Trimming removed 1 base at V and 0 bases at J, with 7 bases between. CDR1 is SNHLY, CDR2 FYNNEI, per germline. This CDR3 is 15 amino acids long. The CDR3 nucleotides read TGTGCCAGCAGTGAAGGGACAGCCTCTGGAAACACCATATATTTT. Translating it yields CASSEGTASGNTIYF.

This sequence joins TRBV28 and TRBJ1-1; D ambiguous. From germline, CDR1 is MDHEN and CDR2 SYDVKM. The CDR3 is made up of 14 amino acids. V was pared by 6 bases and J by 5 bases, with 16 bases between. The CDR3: CASRANLRITEAFF. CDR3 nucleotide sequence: TGTGCCAGCAGGGCGAATCTCAGGATAACTGAAGCTTTCTTT.

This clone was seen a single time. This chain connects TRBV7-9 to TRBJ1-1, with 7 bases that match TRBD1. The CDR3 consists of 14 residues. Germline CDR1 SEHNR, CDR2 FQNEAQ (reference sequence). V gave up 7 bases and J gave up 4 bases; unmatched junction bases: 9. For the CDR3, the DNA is TGTGCCAGCACCGACCAGGGGGGTAGCACTGAAGCTTTCTTT. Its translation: CASTDQGGSTEAFF.

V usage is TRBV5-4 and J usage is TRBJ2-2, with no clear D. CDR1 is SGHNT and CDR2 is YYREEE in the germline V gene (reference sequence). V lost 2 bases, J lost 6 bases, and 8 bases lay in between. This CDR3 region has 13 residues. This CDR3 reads CASSFLEPGELFF. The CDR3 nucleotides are TGTGCCAGCAGCTTCTTGGAGCCCGGGGAGCTGTTTTTT.

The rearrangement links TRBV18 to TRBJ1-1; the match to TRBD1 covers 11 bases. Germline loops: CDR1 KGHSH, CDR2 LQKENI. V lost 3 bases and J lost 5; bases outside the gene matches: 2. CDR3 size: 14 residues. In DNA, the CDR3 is TGTGCCAGCTCACCCGGGACAGGGGGGACTGAAGCTTTCTTT. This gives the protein CASSPGTGGTEAFF.

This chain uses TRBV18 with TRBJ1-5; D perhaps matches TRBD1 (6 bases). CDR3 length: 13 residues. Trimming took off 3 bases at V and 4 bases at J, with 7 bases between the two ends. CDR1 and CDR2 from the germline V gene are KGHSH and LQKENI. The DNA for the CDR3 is TGTGCCAGCTCACCGGACAGAAATCAGCCCCAGCATTTT. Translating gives CASSPDRNQPQHF.

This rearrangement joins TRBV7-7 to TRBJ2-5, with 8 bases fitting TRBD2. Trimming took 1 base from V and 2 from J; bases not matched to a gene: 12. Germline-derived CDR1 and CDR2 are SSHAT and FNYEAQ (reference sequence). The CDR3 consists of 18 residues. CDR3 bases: TGTGCCAGCAGCTTAGGGAAGGTAGCGGGAAGGTCACAAGAGACCCAGTACTTC. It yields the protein CASSLGKVAGRSQETQYF.

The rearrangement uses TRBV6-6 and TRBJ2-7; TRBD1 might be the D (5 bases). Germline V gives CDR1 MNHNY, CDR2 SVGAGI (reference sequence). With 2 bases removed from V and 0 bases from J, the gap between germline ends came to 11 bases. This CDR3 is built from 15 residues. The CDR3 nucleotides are TGTGCCAGCAGTTACCGCGGTGACAGCTCCTACGAGCAGTACTTC. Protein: CASSYRGDSSYEQYF.

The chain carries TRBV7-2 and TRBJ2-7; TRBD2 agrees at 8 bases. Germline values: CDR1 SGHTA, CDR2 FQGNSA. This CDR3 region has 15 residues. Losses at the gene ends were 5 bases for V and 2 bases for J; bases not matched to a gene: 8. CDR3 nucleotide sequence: TGTGCCAGCAGCCCGAGAGCGGGAGCGACCTACGAGCAGTACTTC. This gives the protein CASSPRAGATYEQYF.

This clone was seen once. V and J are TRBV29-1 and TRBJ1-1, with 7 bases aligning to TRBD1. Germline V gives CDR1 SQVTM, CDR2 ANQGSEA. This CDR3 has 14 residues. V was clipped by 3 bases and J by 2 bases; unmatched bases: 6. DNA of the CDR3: TGCAGCGTTGAGCCAGGGGGTGTTAACACTGAAGCTTTCTTT. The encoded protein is CSVEPGGVNTEAFF.

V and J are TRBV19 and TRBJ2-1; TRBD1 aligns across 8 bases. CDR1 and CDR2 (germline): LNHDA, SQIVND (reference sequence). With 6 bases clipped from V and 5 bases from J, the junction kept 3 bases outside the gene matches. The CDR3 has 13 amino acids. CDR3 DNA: TGTGCCAGTAGACCGGACAGGGACAATGAGCAGTTCTTC. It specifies CASRPDRDNEQFF.